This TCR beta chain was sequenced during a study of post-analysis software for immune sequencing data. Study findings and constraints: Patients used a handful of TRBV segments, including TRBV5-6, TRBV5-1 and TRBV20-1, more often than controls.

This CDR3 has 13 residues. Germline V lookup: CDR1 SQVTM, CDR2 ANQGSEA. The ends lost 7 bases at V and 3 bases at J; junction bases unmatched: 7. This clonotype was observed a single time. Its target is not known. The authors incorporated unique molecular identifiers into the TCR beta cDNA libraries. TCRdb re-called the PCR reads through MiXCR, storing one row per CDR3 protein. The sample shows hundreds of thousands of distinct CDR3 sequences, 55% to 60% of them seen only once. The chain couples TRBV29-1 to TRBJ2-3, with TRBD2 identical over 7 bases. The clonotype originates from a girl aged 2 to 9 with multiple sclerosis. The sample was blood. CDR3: CSEGGRRTDTQYF. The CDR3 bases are TGCAGCGAGGGCGGGAGAAGGACAGATACGCAGTATTTT.